This T cell receptor (beta chain) stems from a study of regulatory T cells in long-lasting Graves disease. Time point of the sample: newly diagnosed GD, antithyroid drugs for less than 3 months. From RNA extracted from PBMCs, the TCR library was made. This clonotype was seen just once. V shed 6 bases and J shed 1 base, with 12 bases lying between them. This CDR3 is built from 14 residues. The germline gives CDR1 LNHDA, CDR2 SQIVND (reference sequence). Sequencing libraries for TCR beta were prepared with iRepertoire HTBI primers and Arm-PCR of CDR3 regions. Each CDR3 protein gets one entry after TCRdb re-called the multiplex PCR reads with MiXCR. Of over 500,000 distinct CDR3 sequences in the sample, around 17% were seen once. This sample was also put to use in a study of T cells in Graves' hyperthyroidism and ophthalmopathy.

The chain has TRBV19 and TRBJ1-1; unclear D gene. This TCR was sampled from a woman aged 30 to 39 with Graves disease. Sequencing used peripheral blood mononuclear cells (PBMCs), obtained at new diagnosis, from a patient treated with antithyroid drugs. The CDR3 loop reads CASRDGMGNTEAFF. As DNA, the CDR3 is TGTGCCAGTAGGGACGGAATGGGGAACACTGAAGCTTTCTTT.